A single sample gave rise to the 6 T cell receptor beta chains below, sequenced in a study of human T cells and chemical hapten exposure. TCRdb fed the RACE reads into MiXCR, producing one record per CDR3 protein. The profile shows approximately 90,000 distinct CDR3 sequences, 7.5% to 9.5% of them singletons. Stated time point: pre-sensitization, week 0. The treatment is: therapeutic diphenylcyclopropenone sensitization with weekly scalp DPC. The source material was whole blood, sampled in connection with sensitization to the hapten diphenylcyclopropenone (DPC). These receptor sequences come from a man between 35 and 55 years old with alopecia areata. Some clones in this sample may be carry-over from other donors' samples.

This clonotype was counted many times. The chain joins TRBV7-2 to TRBJ1-3; 8 bases map to TRBD1. CDR3 size: 16 residues. Looked up from germline, CDR1 is SGHTA and CDR2 is FQGNSA. The J segment lost 0 bases and the V segment lost 4 bases, leaving 5 bases of the junction unmatched. Here the CDR3 DNA reads TGTGCCAGCAGCTACCAGGGGGCCTACTCTGGAAACACCATATATTTT. This gives the protein CASSYQGAYSGNTIYF.

The genes are TRBV24-1 and TRBJ2-3; 15 positions agree with TRBD2. Germline CDR1 KGHDR, CDR2 SFDVKD. After removal of 3 bases from V and 4 bases from J, the junction contained 7 bases not matched to a gene. The CDR3 is made up of 18 amino acids. CDR3 in DNA: TGTGCCACCAGTGATCCCGGGACTAGCGGGAGGAACGCAGATACGCAGTATTTT. This codes for CATSDPGTSGRNADTQYF.

This clonotype was recorded many times. The chain has TRBV27 and TRBJ1-5; 10 bases fit TRBD1. The CDR3 covers 15 residues. With 0 bases clipped from V and 4 bases from J, the junction kept 0 bases outside the gene matches. The germline V gene has CDR1 MNHEY and CDR2 SMNVEV (reference sequence). CDR3 nucleotide sequence: TGTGCCAGCAGTTTATCGGGACAGGGGAATCAGCCCCAGCATTTT. Amino acids: CASSLSGQGNQPQHF.

The sample holds many counts of this clonotype. This chain links TRBV7-3 with TRBJ2-2; the D gene is possibly TRBD2 (6 bases). CDR1 is SGHTA and CDR2 is FQGTGA in the germline V gene. The CDR3 spans 16 residues. The V gene lost 1 base and the J gene lost 1 base, with 10 bases spanning the gap. CDR3 protein: CASSLNEGGNTGELFF. CDR3 sequence (DNA): TGTGCCAGCAGCTTAAATGAGGGAGGGAACACCGGGGAGCTGTTTTTT.

The J gene is TRBJ1-1, the V gene TRBV6-1; 10 bases line up with TRBD1. The CDR3 sequence is 15 residues long. Germline CDR1 and CDR2: MNHNS and SASEGT. The V and J ends lost 6 bases and 2 bases, in that order; junction bases with no gene match: 6. CDR3 nucleotide sequence: TGTGCCAGCAGGGGCAGACAGGGGGCTAACACTGAAGCTTTCTTT. Its protein is CASRGRQGANTEAFF.

Ten or more counts support this clonotype. The rearrangement joins TRBV7-9 to TRBJ2-3, with 8 nucleotides matching TRBD2. Germline-derived CDR1 and CDR2 are SEHNR and FQNEAQ (reference sequence). The CDR3 is 14 residues long. V dropped 8 bases and J dropped 0; count of bases not matched to a gene: 4. CDR3 sequence: CASGASGSTDTQYF. The CDR3, as DNA: TGTGCCAGCGGAGCTAGCGGGAGCACAGATACGCAGTATTTT.